These T cell receptor beta chains were read from a single sample in a study of STAT5B mutations in CD4+ large granular lymphocyte leukemia. The data were produced by immunoSEQ multiplex PCR, yet TCRdb's version contains in-frame clones alone and is incomplete. The sample has tens of thousands of clones, about 85% seen once. The sample was CD4+ T cells from blood buffy coats. Every receptor here comes from a human donor in good health. Each CDR3 is given with its conserved first and last residue. The D gene is left open where the match is weak. Only some rows state a clone size, as once, few, many or a class for expanded clones.

TRBV28,TRBJ2-3,-,-,TGTGCCAGCAGCCCCCTAGCGGATACGCAGTATTTT,CASSPLADTQYF
TRBV19,TRBJ1-5,TRBD1,-,TGTGCCAGTAGTATGTGGACAGGGGGCCGGTTAGGTCAGCCCCAGCATTTT,CASSMWTGGRLGQPQHF
TRBV29-1,TRBJ2-1,TRBD1,-,TGCAGCACTAAGGACAGGGGTTCCTACAATGAGCAGTTCTTC,CSTKDRGSYNEQFF
TRBV5-4,TRBJ2-5,TRBD2,-,TGTGCCAGCAGCAAAGGACTAGCGGGAGGGGAGACCCAGTACTTC,CASSKGLAGGETQYF
TRBV7-2,TRBJ2-7,-,-,TGTGCCAGCAGCCAAAACACTATAGGCGAGCAGTACTTC,CASSQNTIGEQYF
TRBV18,TRBJ2-6,-,-,TGTGCCAGCTCACCCCAGGACAGACCCTCTGGGGCCAACGTCCTGACTTTC,CASSPQDRPSGANVLTF
TRBV10-3,TRBJ1-2,TRBD1,-,TGTGCCGCTCAGGGGGACAGCCCTGGTGGCTACACCTTC,CAAQGDSPGGYTF
TRBV2,TRBJ1-6,-,-,TGTGCCAGCAGTGTTGGACAGCGGGATTCACCCCTCCACTTT,CASSVGQRDSPLHF
TRBV28,TRBJ2-3,TRBD2,-,TGTGCCAGCAGTTTCTCACTAGCGGTTAGCACAGATACGCAGTATTTT,CASSFSLAVSTDTQYF
TRBV9,TRBJ1-1,-,-,TGTGCCAGCAGCGTAGCAGGGAACACTGAAGCTTTCTTT,CASSVAGNTEAFF
TRBV2,TRBJ2-7,-,-,TGTGCCAGCAGTGACTGGGGACACGGGGGTGGCTACGAGCAGTACTTC,CASSDWGHGGGYEQYF
TRBV28,TRBJ2-7,-,-,TGTGCCAGCAGTTTTAAGAACGAGCAGTACTTC,CASSFKNEQYF
TRBV28,TRBJ1-5,-,-,TGTGCCAGCAGATCAACTCCGACAGGAGATAGCAATCAGCCCCAGCATTTT,CASRSTPTGDSNQPQHF
TRBV4-3,TRBJ1-2,-,-,TGCGCCAGCAGCCAAGTCCGGGGTGGGACCGTAGCCAACTATGGCTACACCTTC,CASSQVRGGTVANYGYTF
TRBV6-1,TRBJ2-7,-,-,TGTGCCAGCAGTGTTCAAGGGGTCTACTACGAGCAGTACTTC,CASSVQGVYYEQYF
TRBV19,TRBJ1-5,TRBD1,few,TGTGCCAGTAGTATCGGAGGGGGCAAGGGATATAGCAATCAGCCCCAGCATTTT,CASSIGGGKGYSNQPQHF
TRBV19,TRBJ2-1,-,-,TGTGCCAGTAGTATTGGGAATGAGCAGTTCTTC,CASSIGNEQFF
TRBV5-1,TRBJ1-2,-,few,TGCGCCAGCAGCCTGCAAGGGGGTAAGGATGGCTACACCTTC,CASSLQGGKDGYTF
TRBV29-1,TRBJ1-2,TRBD1,-,TGCAGCGTTGCGAAGGGGGCGGGGGGCTACACCTTC,CSVAKGAGGYTF
TRBV28,TRBJ2-3,-,-,TGTGCCAGCAGTTTAAGGCCCCGACCTACAGATACGCAGTATTTT,CASSLRPRPTDTQYF
TRBV19,TRBJ1-3,-,-,TGTGCCAGTAGTGCGGGCTCTGGAAACACCATATATTTT,CASSAGSGNTIYF
TRBV28,TRBJ2-5,TRBD1,-,TGTGCCAGCAGACCCCAGGGGGCGCGCCAAGAGACCCAGTACTTC,CASRPQGARQETQYF
TRBV25-1,TRBJ1-1,TRBD1,-,TGTGCCAGCAGTGAGACAGGGGGGGTGGACACTGAAGCTTTCTTT,CASSETGGVDTEAFF
TRBV7-2,TRBJ1-5,TRBD1,few,TGTGCCAGCAGCTCACAGGGGTGGCAGCCCCAGCATTTT,CASSSQGWQPQHF
TRBV27,TRBJ1-5,-,-,TGTGCCAGCAGTTTCGAGGGGAATAGCAATCAGCCCCAGCATTTT,CASSFEGNSNQPQHF
TRBV5-1,TRBJ2-6,-,-,TGCGCCAGCAGCCCCAACGGACCTGGGGCCAACGTCCTGACTTTC,CASSPNGPGANVLTF
TRBV29-1,TRBJ1-2,-,-,TGCAGCGTGGGAGGGGGTGAAAGGAGCTATAGCTACACCTTC,CSVGGGERSYSYTF
TRBV5-6,TRBJ1-3,-,-,TGTGCCAGCAGCTTGAGAGGGCCTGGAAACACCATATATTTT,CASSLRGPGNTIYF
TRBV18,TRBJ1-5,-,-,TGTGCCAGCTCACCACCAGGGGCAGCACAGCCCCAGCATTTT,CASSPPGAAQPQHF
TRBV7-3,TRBJ2-7,TRBD1,-,TGTGCCAGCAGCCACGGGACAGGGACGGACGAGCAGTACTTC,CASSHGTGTDEQYF
TRBV4-3,TRBJ1-3,-,once,TGCGCCAGCAGCCAGGATCACTGGGACACCATATATTTT,CASSQDHWDTIYF
TRBV5-1,TRBJ2-5,-,-,TGCGCCAGCAGCTTGGGGGACGGGAGCGATACAGAGACCCAGTACTTC,CASSLGDGSDTETQYF
TRBV11-2,TRBJ2-5,-,-,TGTGCCAGCAGCTTCCGCCTTAGCTTCCAAGAGACCCAGTACTTC,CASSFRLSFQETQYF
TRBV4-3,TRBJ2-4,TRBD2,once,TGCGCCAGCAGCCAAGGGGGACGGGAGGACATTCAGTACTTC,CASSQGGREDIQYF
TRBV27,TRBJ1-4,-,once,TGTGCCAGCAGTTTATACCCTTTGGCGAGTGAAAAACTGTTTTTT,CASSLYPLASEKLFF
TRBV5-1,TRBJ2-5,TRBD1,-,TGCGCCAGCAGCCCCCTGGGGACAGGGGTAGGGGAGACCCAGTACTTC,CASSPLGTGVGETQYF
TRBV7-6,TRBJ2-5,-,-,TGTGCCAGCAGCTTAGAAGACAGGTCCCCCCAGTACTTC,CASSLEDRSPQYF
TRBV28,TRBJ1-4,-,-,TGTGCCAGCAGTACCCAGGGTAGTCGAGAAAAACTGTTTTTT,CASSTQGSREKLFF
TRBV6-5,TRBJ1-2,-,-,TGTGCCAGCAGTTACTCGGCAGGCCTTAACTATGGCTACACCTTC,CASSYSAGLNYGYTF
TRBV11-2,TRBJ2-7,TRBD1,-,TGTGCCAGCAGCGTAGACATGGGACAGGGAGACTACGAGCAGTACTTC,CASSVDMGQGDYEQYF
TRBV7-9,TRBJ1-3,-,-,TGTGCCAGCAGCTCGAATGTAGCGGGGCTGGGGAGGACTGGAAACACCATATATTTT,CASSSNVAGLGRTGNTIYF
TRBV11-1,TRBJ2-5,TRBD2,once,TGTGCCAGCAGCCCTTATAGCGGGAGTGAGGAGACCCAGTACTTC,CASSPYSGSEETQYF
TRBV6-6,TRBJ2-5,TRBD2,once,TGTGCCATTAGCGGGGTTCAAGAGACCCAGTACTTC,CAISGVQETQYF
TRBV28,TRBJ1-5,-,-,TGTGCCAGCAGTTTCCACGGATCAGCGGATTTT,CASSFHGSADF
TRBV7-2,TRBJ2-7,-,-,TGTGCCAGCAGCACCGACAGGATCTCCTACGAGCAGTACTTC,CASSTDRISYEQYF
TRBV19,TRBJ2-7,-,-,TGTGCCTCGAGGGCAGGGGCCGGTCGGCAATACGAGCAGTACTTC,CASRAGAGRQYEQYF
TRBV14,TRBJ2-7,-,-,TGTGCCAGCAGCCAAGTAGCGTCGTACGAGCAGTACTTC,CASSQVASYEQYF
TRBV4-3,TRBJ2-7,-,-,TGCGCCAGCAGCCTTCAGTGGGTGGACAGCGTCGAGCAGTACTTC,CASSLQWVDSVEQYF
TRBV25-1,TRBJ2-3,TRBD1,-,TGTGCCAGCGCAAGACAGGGGGTCAGCACAGATACGCAGTATTTT,CASARQGVSTDTQYF
TRBV7-6,TRBJ2-1,-,-,TGTGCCAGCAGCTTTGGGCCGGACCGAAATGAGCAGTTCTTC,CASSFGPDRNEQFF
TRBV2,TRBJ2-3,-,-,TGTGCCAGCAGCCGGGGGACAGATCTCCATACGCAGTATTTT,CASSRGTDLHTQYF
TRBV6-5,TRBJ2-3,-,-,TGTGCCAGCAGTTACGGCAGCACAGATACGCAGTATTTT,CASSYGSTDTQYF
TRBV5-1,TRBJ2-7,TRBD1,-,TGCGCCAGCAGCTTGGCCCCTGGGACAGCGACCCACCTAGACTACGAGCAGTACTTC,CASSLAPGTATHLDYEQYF
TRBV27,TRBJ2-5,-,-,TGTGCCAGCAGTTTATCAGGCTTGGAGACCCAGTACTTC,CASSLSGLETQYF
TRBV19,TRBJ1-5,-,-,TGTGCCAGTAGTATTGAGGACAACAATCAGCCCCAGCATTTT,CASSIEDNNQPQHF
TRBV13,TRBJ2-3,-,-,TGTGCCAGCGCCCAAGCAGATACGCAGTATTTT,CASAQADTQYF
TRBV18,TRBJ1-3,-,-,TGTGCCAGCTCAAAGAATCCTGGAAACACCATATATTTT,CASSKNPGNTIYF
TRBV6-5,TRBJ2-2,-,-,TGTGCCAGCAAAAGCGGCAGCACCGGGGAGCTGTTTTTT,CASKSGSTGELFF
TRBV2,TRBJ1-5,-,few,TGTGCCAGCAGCGCACAGGGTCAGCCCCAGCATTTT,CASSAQGQPQHF
TRBV19,TRBJ2-1,TRBD1,-,TGTGCCAGTAGTCAAGGGACAGGGGGGTACAATGAGCAGTTCTTC,CASSQGTGGYNEQFF